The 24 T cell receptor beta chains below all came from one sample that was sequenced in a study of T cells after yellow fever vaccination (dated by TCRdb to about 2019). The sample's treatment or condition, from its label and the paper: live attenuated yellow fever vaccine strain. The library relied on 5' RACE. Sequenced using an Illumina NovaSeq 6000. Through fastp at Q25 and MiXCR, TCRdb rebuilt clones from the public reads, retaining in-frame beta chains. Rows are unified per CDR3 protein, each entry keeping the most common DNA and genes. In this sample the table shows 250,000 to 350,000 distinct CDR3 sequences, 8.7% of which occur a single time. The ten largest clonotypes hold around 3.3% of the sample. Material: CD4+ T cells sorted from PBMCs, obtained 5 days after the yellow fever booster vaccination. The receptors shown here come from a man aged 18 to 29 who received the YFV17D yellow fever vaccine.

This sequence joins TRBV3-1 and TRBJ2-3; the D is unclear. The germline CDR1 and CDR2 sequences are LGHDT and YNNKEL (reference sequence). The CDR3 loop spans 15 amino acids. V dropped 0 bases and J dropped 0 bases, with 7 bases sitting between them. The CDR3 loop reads CASSQDSTSTDTQYF. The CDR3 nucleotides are TGTGCCAGCAGCCAAGATTCAACCAGCACAGATACGCAGTATTTT.

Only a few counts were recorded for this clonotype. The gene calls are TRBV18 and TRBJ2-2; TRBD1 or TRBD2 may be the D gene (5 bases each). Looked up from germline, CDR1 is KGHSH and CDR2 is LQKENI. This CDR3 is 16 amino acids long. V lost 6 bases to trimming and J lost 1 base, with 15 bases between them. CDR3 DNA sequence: TGTGCCAGCTCGACAGCCGGAGGACAGAACACCGGGGAGCTGTTTTTT. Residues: CASSTAGGQNTGELFF.

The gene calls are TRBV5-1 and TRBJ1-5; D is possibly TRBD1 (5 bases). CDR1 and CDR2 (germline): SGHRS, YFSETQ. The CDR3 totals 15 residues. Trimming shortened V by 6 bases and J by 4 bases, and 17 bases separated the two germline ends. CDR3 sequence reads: CASTPGPGPNQPQHF. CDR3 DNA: TGCGCCAGCACCCCCGGACCGGGACCTAATCAGCCCCAGCATTTT.

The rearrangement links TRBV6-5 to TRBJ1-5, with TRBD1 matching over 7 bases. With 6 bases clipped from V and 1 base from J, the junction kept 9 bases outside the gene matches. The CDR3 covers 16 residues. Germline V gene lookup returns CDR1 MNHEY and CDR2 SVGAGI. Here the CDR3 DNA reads TGTGCCAGCAGGGTGACAGGGTGGGGAAGCAATCAGCCCCAGCATTTT. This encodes CASRVTGWGSNQPQHF.

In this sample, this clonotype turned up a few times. CDR3 sequence: CASSSRTGGGNTIYF. CDR3 nucleotides: TGCGCCAGCAGCTCCCGGACAGGGGGTGGAAACACCATATATTTT. The chain couples TRBV5-1 to TRBJ1-3; 10 bases align to TRBD1. CDR1 SGHRS and CDR2 YFSETQ come from the germline V gene. The junction had 3 bases not matched to a gene; V was cut back by 3 bases and J by 3 bases. The CDR3 is 15 amino acids.

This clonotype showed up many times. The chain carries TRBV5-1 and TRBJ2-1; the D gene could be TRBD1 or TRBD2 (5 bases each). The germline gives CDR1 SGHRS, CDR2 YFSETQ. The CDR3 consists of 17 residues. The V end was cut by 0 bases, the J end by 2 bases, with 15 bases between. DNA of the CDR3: TGCGCCAGCAGCTTGGGGCTCGGGACGTCACCCTACAATGAGCAGTTCTTC. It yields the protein CASSLGLGTSPYNEQFF.

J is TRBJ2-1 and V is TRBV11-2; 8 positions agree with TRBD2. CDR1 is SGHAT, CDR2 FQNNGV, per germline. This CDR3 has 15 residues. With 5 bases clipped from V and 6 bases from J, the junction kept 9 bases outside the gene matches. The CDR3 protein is CASSRTSWDFNEQFF. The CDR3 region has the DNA TGTGCCAGCAGCCGGACTAGCTGGGACTTCAATGAGCAGTTCTTC.

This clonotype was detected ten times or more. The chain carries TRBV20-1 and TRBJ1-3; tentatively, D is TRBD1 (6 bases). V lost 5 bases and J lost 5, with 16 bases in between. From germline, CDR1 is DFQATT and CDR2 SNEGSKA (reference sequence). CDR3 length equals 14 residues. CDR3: CSAFMPRGRNTIYF. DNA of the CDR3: TGCAGTGCTTTCATGCCGAGGGGGAGAAACACCATATATTTT.

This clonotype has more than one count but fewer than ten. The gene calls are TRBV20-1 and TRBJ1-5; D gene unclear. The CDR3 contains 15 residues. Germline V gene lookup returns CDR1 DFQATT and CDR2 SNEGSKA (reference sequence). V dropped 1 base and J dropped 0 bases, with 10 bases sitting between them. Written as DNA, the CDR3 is TGCAGTGCTAGAGTCCCTGGTAGTAGCAATCAGCCCCAGCATTTT. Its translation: CSARVPGSSNQPQHF.

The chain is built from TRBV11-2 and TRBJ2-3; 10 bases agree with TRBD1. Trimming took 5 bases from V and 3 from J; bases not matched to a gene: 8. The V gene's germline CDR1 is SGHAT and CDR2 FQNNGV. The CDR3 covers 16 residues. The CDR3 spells CASSRWTGGGTDTQYF. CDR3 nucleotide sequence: TGTGCCAGCAGCCGTTGGACAGGGGGAGGGACAGATACGCAGTATTTT.

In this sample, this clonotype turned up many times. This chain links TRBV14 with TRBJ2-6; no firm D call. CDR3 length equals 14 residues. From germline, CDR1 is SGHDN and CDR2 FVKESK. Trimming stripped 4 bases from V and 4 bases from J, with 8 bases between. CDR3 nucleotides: TGTGCCAGCAGCCCTTTTTCCGGGGCCAACGTCCTGACTTTC. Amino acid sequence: CASSPFSGANVLTF.

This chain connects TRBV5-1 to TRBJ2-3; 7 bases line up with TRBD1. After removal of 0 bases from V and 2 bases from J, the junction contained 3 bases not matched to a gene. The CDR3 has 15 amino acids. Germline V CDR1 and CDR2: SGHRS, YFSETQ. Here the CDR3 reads CASSLADRSTDTQYF. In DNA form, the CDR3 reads TGCGCCAGCAGCTTGGCGGACAGGTCCACAGATACGCAGTATTTT.

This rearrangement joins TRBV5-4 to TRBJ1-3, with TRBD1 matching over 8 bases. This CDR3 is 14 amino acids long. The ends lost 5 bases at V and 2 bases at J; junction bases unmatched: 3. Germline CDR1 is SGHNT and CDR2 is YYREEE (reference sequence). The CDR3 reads CASRETGAGNTIYF. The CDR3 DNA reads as TGTGCCAGCAGGGAGACAGGGGCTGGAAACACCATATATTTT. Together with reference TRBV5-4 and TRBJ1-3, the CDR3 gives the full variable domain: ETGVTQSPTHLIKTRGQQVTLRCSSQSGHNTVSWYQQALGQGPQFIFQYYREEENGRGNFPPRFSGLQFPNYSSELNVNALELDDSALYLCASRETGAGNTIYFGEGSWLTVV.

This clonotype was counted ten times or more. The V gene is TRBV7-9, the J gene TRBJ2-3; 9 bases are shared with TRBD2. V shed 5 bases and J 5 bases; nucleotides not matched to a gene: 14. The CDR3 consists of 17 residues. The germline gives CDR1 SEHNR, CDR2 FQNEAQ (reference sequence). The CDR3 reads CASSSEGRGGVLDTQYF. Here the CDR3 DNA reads TGTGCCAGCAGCAGCGAAGGCCGCGGGGGGGTCCTAGATACGCAGTATTTT.

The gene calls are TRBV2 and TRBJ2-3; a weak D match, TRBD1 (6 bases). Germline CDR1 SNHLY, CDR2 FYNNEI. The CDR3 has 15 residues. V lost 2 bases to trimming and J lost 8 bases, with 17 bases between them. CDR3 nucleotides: TGTGCCAGCAGTGAACGAGGCCAGGGGTACGTTACGCAGTATTTT. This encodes CASSERGQGYVTQYF.

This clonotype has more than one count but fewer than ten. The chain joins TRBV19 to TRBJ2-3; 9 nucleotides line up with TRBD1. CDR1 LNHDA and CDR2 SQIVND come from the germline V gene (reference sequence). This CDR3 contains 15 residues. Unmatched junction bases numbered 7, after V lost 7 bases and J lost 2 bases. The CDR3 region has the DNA TGTGCCAGTACCGAAGACAGGGGGAACACAGATACGCAGTATTTT. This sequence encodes CASTEDRGNTDTQYF.

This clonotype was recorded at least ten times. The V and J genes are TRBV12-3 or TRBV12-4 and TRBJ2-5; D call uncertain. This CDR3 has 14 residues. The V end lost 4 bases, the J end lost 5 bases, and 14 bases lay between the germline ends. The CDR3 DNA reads TGTGCCAGCAGTTCCGGCCAACTCCAGGAGACCCAGTACTTC. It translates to CASSSGQLQETQYF.

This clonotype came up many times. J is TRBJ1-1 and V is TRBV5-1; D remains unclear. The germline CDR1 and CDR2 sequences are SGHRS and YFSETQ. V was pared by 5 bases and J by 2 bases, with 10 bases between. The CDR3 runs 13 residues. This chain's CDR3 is CASRSQTNTEAFF. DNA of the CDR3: TGCGCCAGCAGAAGCCAGACTAACACTGAAGCTTTCTTT.

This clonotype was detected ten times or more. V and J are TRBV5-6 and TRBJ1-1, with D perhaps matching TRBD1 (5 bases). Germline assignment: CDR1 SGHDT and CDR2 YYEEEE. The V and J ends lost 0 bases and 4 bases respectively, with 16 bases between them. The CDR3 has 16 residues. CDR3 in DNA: TGTGCCAGCAGCTTGGTTGGGGGTTGGGTCGGCACTGAAGCTTTCTTT. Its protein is CASSLVGGWVGTEAFF.

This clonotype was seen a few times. CDR3 nucleotide sequence: TGTGCCAGCAGCCAGGGGACTAGCCAACAAGAGACCCAGTACTTC. Its translation is CASSQGTSQQETQYF. The genes are TRBV7-3 and TRBJ2-5; 9 nucleotides match TRBD2. The V and J ends lost 5 bases and 2 bases, in that order; junction bases with no gene match: 6. The germline CDR1 and CDR2 sequences are SGHTA and FQGTGA. CDR3 length: 15 amino acids.

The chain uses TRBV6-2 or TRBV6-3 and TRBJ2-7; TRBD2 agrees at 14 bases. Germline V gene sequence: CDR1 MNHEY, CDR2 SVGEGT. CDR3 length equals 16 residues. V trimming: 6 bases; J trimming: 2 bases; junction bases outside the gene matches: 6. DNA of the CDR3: TGTGCCAGCAGCCGAGGACTAGCGGGGGGACCCTACGAGCAGTACGTC. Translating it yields CASSRGLAGGPYEQYV.

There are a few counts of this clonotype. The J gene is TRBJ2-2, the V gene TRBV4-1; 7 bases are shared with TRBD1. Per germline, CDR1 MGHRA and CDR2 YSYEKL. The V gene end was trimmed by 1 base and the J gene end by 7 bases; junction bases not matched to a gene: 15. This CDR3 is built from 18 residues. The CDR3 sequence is CASSQGSNRGLIVGELFF. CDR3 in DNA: TGCGCCAGCAGCCAAGGGTCGAACAGGGGCCTTATTGTCGGGGAGCTGTTTTTT.

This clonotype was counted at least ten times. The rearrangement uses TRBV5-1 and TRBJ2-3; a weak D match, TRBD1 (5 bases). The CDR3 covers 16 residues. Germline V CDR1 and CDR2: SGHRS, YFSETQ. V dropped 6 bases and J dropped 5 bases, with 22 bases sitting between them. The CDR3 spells CASNYLGQGNGDTQYF. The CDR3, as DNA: TGCGCCAGCAACTACCTAGGGCAGGGTAATGGAGATACGCAGTATTTT.

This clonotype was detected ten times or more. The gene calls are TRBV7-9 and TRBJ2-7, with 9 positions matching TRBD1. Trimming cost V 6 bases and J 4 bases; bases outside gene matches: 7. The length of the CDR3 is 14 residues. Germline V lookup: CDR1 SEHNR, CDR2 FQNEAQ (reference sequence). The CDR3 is CASRKQGALYEQYF. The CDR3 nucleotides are TGTGCCAGCAGGAAACAGGGGGCGCTTTACGAGCAGTACTTC.